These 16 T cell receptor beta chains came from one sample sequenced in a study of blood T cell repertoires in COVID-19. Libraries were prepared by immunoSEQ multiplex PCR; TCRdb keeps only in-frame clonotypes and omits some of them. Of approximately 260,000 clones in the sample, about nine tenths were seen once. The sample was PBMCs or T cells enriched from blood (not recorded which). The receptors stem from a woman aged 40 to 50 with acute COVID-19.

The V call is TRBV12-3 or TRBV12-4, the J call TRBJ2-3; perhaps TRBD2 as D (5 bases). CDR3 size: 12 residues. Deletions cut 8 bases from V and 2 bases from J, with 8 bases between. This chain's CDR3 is CASEGFTDTQYF. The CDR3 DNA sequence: TGTGCCAGCGAGGGTTTCACAGATACGCAGTATTTT.

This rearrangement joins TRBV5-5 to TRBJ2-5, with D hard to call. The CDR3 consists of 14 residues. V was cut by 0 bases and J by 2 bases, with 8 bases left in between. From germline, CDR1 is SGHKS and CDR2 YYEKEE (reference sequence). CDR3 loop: CASSLEQPQETQYF. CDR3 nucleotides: TGTGCCAGCAGCTTGGAACAACCTCAAGAGACCCAGTACTTC.

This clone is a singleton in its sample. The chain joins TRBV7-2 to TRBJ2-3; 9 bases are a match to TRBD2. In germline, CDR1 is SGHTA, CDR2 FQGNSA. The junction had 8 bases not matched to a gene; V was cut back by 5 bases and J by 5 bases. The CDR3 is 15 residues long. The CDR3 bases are TGTGCCAGCAGCCTGAGCCGTAGCGGGAGAGATACGCAGTATTTT. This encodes CASSLSRSGRDTQYF. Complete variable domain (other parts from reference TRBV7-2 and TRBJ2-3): GAGVSQSPSNKVTEKGKDVELRCDPISGHTALYWYRQSLGQGLEFLIYFQGNSAPDKSGLPSDRFSAERTGGSVSTLTIQRTQQEDSAVYLCASSLSRSGRDTQYFGPGTRLTVL.

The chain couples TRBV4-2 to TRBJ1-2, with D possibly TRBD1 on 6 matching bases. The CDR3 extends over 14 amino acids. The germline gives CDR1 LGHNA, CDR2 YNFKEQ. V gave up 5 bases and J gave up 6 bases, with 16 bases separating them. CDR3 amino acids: CASSAQGKSDGYTF. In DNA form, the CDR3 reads TGTGCCAGCAGCGCACAGGGAAAATCGGATGGCTACACCTTC.

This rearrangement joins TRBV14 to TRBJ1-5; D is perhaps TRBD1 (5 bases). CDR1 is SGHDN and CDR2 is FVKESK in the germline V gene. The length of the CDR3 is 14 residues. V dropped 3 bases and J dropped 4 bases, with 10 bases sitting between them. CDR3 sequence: CASSHAGGNQPQHF. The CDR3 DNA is TGTGCCAGCAGCCATGCGGGGGGGAATCAGCCCCAGCATTTT.

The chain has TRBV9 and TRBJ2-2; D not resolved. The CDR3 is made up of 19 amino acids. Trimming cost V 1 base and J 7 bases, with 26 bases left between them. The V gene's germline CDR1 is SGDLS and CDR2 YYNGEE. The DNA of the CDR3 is TGTGCCAGCAGCGTACAGAGCCGAGGCAGCCCCCTCTTTGGCGGGGAGCTGTTTTTT. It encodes CASSVQSRGSPLFGGELFF.

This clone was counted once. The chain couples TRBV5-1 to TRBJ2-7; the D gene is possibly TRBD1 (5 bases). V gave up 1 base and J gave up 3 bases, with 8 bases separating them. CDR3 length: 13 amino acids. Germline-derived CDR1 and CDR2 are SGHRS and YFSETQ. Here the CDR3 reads CASSLSGIYEQYF. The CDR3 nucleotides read TGCGCCAGCAGCTTGTCAGGGATCTACGAGCAGTACTTC.

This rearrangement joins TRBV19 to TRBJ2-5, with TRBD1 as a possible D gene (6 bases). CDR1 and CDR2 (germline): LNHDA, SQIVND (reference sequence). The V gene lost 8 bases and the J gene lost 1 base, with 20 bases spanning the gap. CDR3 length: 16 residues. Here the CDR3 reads CASAPGAGAIQETQYF. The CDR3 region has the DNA TGTGCCAGTGCCCCCGGGGCAGGGGCTATCCAAGAGACCCAGTACTTC.

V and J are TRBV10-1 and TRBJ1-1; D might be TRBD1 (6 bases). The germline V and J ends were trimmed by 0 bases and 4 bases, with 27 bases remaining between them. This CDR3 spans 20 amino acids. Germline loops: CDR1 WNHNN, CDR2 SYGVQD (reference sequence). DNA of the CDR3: TGCGCCAGCAGTGAGTCGAAGTTCGTGCACAGGGAGCCCCAACGCACTGAAGCTTTCTTT. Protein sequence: CASSESKFVHREPQRTEAFF.

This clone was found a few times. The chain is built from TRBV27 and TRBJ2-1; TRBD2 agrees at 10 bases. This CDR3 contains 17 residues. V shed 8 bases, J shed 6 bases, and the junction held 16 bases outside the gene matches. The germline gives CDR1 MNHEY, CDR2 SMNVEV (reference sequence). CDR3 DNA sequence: TGTGCCAGCTCGATCTCTCTGGGACTAGCGTTAGCCAATGAGCAGTTCTTC. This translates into CASSISLGLALANEQFF.

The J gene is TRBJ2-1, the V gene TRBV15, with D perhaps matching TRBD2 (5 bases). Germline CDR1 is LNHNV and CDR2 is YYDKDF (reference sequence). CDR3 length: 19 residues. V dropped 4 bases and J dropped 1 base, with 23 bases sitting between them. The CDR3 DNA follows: TGTGCCACCAGCAAGACTACCGGGTGGGAGCGACGTTCCTACAATGAGCAGTTCTTC. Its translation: CATSKTTGWERRSYNEQFF.

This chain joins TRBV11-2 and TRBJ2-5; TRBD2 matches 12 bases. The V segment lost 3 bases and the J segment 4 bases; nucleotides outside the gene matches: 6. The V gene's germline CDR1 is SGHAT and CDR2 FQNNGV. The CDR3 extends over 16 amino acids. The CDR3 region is CASSFQLLAGGETQYF. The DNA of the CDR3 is TGTGCCAGCAGCTTCCAATTACTAGCGGGAGGAGAGACCCAGTACTTC.

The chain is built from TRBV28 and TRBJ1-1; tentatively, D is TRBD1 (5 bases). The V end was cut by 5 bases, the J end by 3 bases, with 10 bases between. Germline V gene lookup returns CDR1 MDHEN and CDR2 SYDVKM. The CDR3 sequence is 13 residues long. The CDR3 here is CASSAGGDTEAFF. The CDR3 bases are TGTGCCAGCAGTGCGGGGGGGGACACTGAAGCTTTCTTT.

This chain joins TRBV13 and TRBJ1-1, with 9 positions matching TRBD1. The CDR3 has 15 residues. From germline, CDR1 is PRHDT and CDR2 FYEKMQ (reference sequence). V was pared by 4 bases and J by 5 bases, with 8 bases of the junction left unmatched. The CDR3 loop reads CASSSSGQGMTEAFF. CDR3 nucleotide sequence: TGTGCCAGCAGCTCATCGGGACAGGGAATGACTGAAGCTTTCTTT.

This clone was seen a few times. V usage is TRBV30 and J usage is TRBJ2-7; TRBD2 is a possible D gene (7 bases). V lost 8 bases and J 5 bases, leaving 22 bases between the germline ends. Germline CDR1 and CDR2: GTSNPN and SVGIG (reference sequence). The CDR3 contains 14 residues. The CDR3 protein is CAGGGREKVHEQYF. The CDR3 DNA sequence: TGTGCCGGAGGGGGGCGGGAGAAAGTTCACGAGCAGTACTTC.

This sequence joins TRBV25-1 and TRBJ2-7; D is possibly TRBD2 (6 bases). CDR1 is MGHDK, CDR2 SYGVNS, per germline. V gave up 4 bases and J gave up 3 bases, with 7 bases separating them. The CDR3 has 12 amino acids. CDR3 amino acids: CASSGGLYEQYF. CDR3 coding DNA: TGTGCCAGCAGTGGGGGACTCTACGAGCAGTACTTC.